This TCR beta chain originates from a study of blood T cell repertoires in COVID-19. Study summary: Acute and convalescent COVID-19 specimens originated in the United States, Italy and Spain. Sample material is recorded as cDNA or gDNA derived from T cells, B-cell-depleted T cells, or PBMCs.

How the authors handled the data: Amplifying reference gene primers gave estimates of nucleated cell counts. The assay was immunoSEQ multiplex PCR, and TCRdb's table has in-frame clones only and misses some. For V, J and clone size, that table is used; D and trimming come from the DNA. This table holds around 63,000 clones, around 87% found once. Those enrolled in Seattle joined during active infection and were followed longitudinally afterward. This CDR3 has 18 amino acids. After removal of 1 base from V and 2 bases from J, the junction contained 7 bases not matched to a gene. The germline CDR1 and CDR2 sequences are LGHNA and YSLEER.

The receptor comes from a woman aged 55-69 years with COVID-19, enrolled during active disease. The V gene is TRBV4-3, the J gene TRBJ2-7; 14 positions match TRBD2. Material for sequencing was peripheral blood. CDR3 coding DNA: TGCGCCAGCAGCCAAGGGGGGACTAGCGGGAGAGTCCCCTACGAGCAGTACTTC. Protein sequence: CASSQGGTSGRVPYEQYF.